Given below is one T cell receptor beta chain in context. Its cognate antigen is unknown. The CDR3 spans 14 residues. Unmatched junction bases numbered 1, after V lost 1 base and J lost 4 bases. Germline-derived CDR1 and CDR2 are SGHTA and FQGNSA. Amplification of TCR alpha and beta CDR3 regions from RNA used iRepertoire nested multiplex PCR. Each CDR3 protein is one row after TCRdb ran MiXCR on the multiplex PCR reads. This sample yields some 130,000 distinct CDR3 sequences, of which under 30% are seen a single time; over 25% belongs to the top ten. The data were obtained in a study of glioma-infiltrating T cells. Broader study findings: CDR3 overlap between tissue and blood was very small.

The receptor's source is a human donor with low-grade glioma or glioblastoma, undergoing nonglioma brain surgery, or in good health (not recorded which). Sequencing was carried out using glioma tissue, nonneoplastic brain tissue, or PBMCs (not recorded which). The genes are TRBV7-2 and TRBJ2-5; the match to TRBD2 covers 9 bases. Here the CDR3 reads CASSLGRGGETQYF. Here the CDR3 DNA reads TGTGCCAGCAGCTTAGGGCGGGGGGGAGAGACCCAGTACTTC.